A selection of T cell receptor beta chains follows, all from one sample in a study of T cell responses to AZD1222 COVID-19 vaccine. Profiling relied on immunoSEQ multiplex PCR, and the TCRdb table lists in-frame clones only, not all of them. The repertoire holds approximately 130,000 clones, with 85% to 95% as singletons. The material sequenced was peripheral blood, taken on day 0 of AZD1222 vaccination. These receptors were taken from an adult in good health. CDR3s include the opening cysteine and the closing phenylalanine or tryptophan. D genes are given only for firm matches. The size of a clone is reported for some rows only, either as once, few or many, or as a class for expanded clones.

v_gene: TRBV28; abundance: NA; j_gene: TRBJ1-5; d_gene: TRBD1; CDR3nt: TGTGCCAGCAGTCTGACAGGGGTGCAGCCCCAGCATTTT; CDR3aa: CASSLTGVQPQHF
v_gene: TRBV28; abundance: once; j_gene: TRBJ2-7; d_gene: NA; CDR3nt: TGTGCCAGCAGTTTATGGGGAGAGGGGGGGCAGTACTTC; CDR3aa: CASSLWGEGGQYF
v_gene: TRBV5-1; abundance: NA; j_gene: TRBJ2-5; d_gene: NA; CDR3nt: TGCGCCAGCAGCTTCGGAGTGGAGACCCAGTACTTC; CDR3aa: CASSFGVETQYF
v_gene: TRBV12-5; abundance: NA; j_gene: TRBJ2-1; d_gene: TRBD1; CDR3nt: TGTGCTAGTGGTTTCCGGGACAGAGACAATGAGCAGTTCTTC; CDR3aa: CASGFRDRDNEQFF
v_gene: TRBV5-4; abundance: NA; j_gene: TRBJ1-2; d_gene: TRBD1; CDR3nt: TGTGCCAGCAGCTTCGGGGGACAGGGGGAATCCCTCTATGGCTACACCTTC; CDR3aa: CASSFGGQGESLYGYTF
v_gene: TRBV7-9; abundance: NA; j_gene: TRBJ2-3; d_gene: TRBD1; CDR3nt: TGTGCCACCTCGGGACAGGGGACAGATACGCAGTATTTT; CDR3aa: CATSGQGTDTQYF
v_gene: TRBV24-1; abundance: NA; j_gene: TRBJ2-3; d_gene: TRBD2; CDR3nt: TGTGCCACCAGTGATGGGGGGGGGAGGACCACAGATACGCAGTATTTT; CDR3aa: CATSDGGGRTTDTQYF
v_gene: TRBV3-1/TRBV3-2; abundance: NA; j_gene: TRBJ2-1; d_gene: NA; CDR3nt: TGTGCCAGCAGTCGACAGTGGAGGCAGTTCTTC; CDR3aa: CASSRQWRQFF
v_gene: TRBV5-4; abundance: NA; j_gene: TRBJ1-2; d_gene: TRBD1; CDR3nt: TGTGCCAGCAGGGACAGGGGAGATGGGAAGGGCTACACCTTC; CDR3aa: CASRDRGDGKGYTF
v_gene: TRBV6-1; abundance: few; j_gene: TRBJ2-1; d_gene: TRBD2; CDR3nt: TGTGCCAGCAGTGAACCAAGCGGGGGGCGTGGTGAGCAGTTCTTC; CDR3aa: CASSEPSGGRGEQFF
v_gene: TRBV5-6; abundance: NA; j_gene: TRBJ2-5; d_gene: NA; CDR3nt: TGTGCCAGCAGCTTATACACCAGACCCGGCCAAGAGACCCAGTACTTC; CDR3aa: CASSLYTRPGQETQYF
v_gene: TRBV4-3; abundance: NA; j_gene: TRBJ2-1; d_gene: TRBD2; CDR3nt: TGCGCCAGCAGCCAAGCTAGCGGGAGTACCATTTTTCGGAATGAGCAGTTCTTC; CDR3aa: CASSQASGSTIFRNEQFF
v_gene: TRBV6-5; abundance: NA; j_gene: TRBJ1-2; d_gene: NA; CDR3nt: TGTGCCAGCAGCCGCCGACAGGTCAACTATGGCTACACCTTC; CDR3aa: CASSRRQVNYGYTF
v_gene: TRBV4-1; abundance: NA; j_gene: TRBJ1-2; d_gene: TRBD1; CDR3nt: TGCGCCAGCAGCCAAGATCACAGGGGAAACTATGGCTACACCTTC; CDR3aa: CASSQDHRGNYGYTF
v_gene: TRBV19; abundance: NA; j_gene: TRBJ2-3; d_gene: TRBD2; CDR3nt: TGTGCCAGTAGTATCACATTTGGAGCGGGAGCAACAGATACGCAGTATTTT; CDR3aa: CASSITFGAGATDTQYF